This TCR beta chain was captured in a study of CD4+ T cells in melanoma. Sequencing used immunoSEQ multiplex PCR; TCRdb keeps in-frame clones, though not all of them. Among about 11,000 clones listed, roughly three quarters were seen once. Deletions cut 2 bases from V and 2 bases from J, with 16 bases between. This CDR3 has 17 amino acids. Per the germline V gene, CDR1 is MNHNS and CDR2 is SASEGT. With respect to this clone: Its antigen remains unidentified.

Whole-study findings and limits: A reported correlation linked neoantigen-specific CD4+ T cells to CD8+, macrophage and B cell function. In melanoma, neoantigen-specific CD4+ T cells reportedly differed in differentiation state.

Sequencing input: cells from a culture (not recorded whether cultured in vitro). The gene calls are TRBV6-1 and TRBJ1-3, with D uncertain. The clonotype originates from a human donor with melanoma. CDR3 region: CASSESQWLPAGNTIYF. The CDR3 DNA follows: TGTGCCAGCAGTGAATCCCAGTGGTTACCTGCTGGAAACACCATATATTTT.